This T cell receptor beta chain was observed in a study of blood T cell repertoires in COVID-19. Turning to the study itself: Sample material is recorded as cDNA or gDNA derived from T cells, B-cell-depleted T cells, or PBMCs.

Authors' processing steps: Estimation of nucleated cell counts was performed using reference gene primer amplification. The table came from immunoSEQ multiplex PCR; TCRdb's copy has only in-frame clones and leaves some out. Clone size and V and J calls were adopted from that table, with D and trimming inferred from the DNA. The data contain some 220,000 clones, approximately 85% of them singletons. The CDR3 has 16 amino acids. The V segment lost 6 bases and the J segment 3 bases; nucleotides outside the gene matches: 13. CDR1 and CDR2 from the germline V gene are MNHEY and SVGEGT. The sequenced sample consisted of peripheral blood. The TCR comes from a woman aged 70-85 years with COVID-19, enrolled during active disease. The chain has TRBV6-2 or TRBV6-3 and TRBJ2-7, with TRBD2 matching over 8 bases. CDR3 coding DNA: TGTGCCAGCAGCCCCAACGGGGGGGGGCTGGACTACGAGCAGTACTTC. Protein sequence: CASSPNGGGLDYEQYF.